The present T cell receptor beta chain was sequenced within a study of blood T cell repertoires in COVID-19. Study context: The United States, Italy and Spain provided the acute and convalescent COVID-19 samples. PBMCs, B-cell-depleted T cells, or T cells were the source of the cDNA or gDNA that made up the material.

The CDR3 has 14 amino acids. Germline trimming cut 5 bases from V and 1 base from J; bases unmatched to any gene: 4. Germline CDR1 LNHNV, CDR2 YYDKDF (reference sequence). Profiled with immunoSEQ multiplex PCR; TCRdb holds only in-frame clones, not every one. The data show approximately 60,000 clones, around 81% seen once. The gene calls are TRBV15 and TRBJ2-7; TRBD1 aligns across 8 bases. Sequenced: peripheral blood. This sequence was found in an elderly woman with acute or convalescent COVID-19. The CDR3 nucleotides are TGTGCCACCAGCGAGACAGGGGATTCCTACGAGCAGTACTTC. It yields the protein CATSETGDSYEQYF.